The present entry profiles one TCR beta chain with its context. Its antigen is currently unknown. Germline CDR1 and CDR2: SGHRS and YFSETQ. The V end was cut by 0 bases, the J end by 2 bases, with 5 bases between. The CDR3 has 13 residues. The entry originates in a study of PD-1 blockade in classical Hodgkin lymphoma. Overall study results and limits: No one has yet defined what causes the repertoire differences, which may be disease activity or prior therapy. Later analyses included only patients treated at least 1 year post-ASCT. A significant rise in TCR diversity was seen by C4D1 for CD4+ cells but not for CD8+ cells.

This table comes from immunoSEQ multiplex PCR, and its TCRdb copy is limited to in-frame clones, with some not included. The sample carries approximately 13,000 clones, roughly nine tenths recorded once. Every patient had relapsed following autologous stem cell transplantation, and cohorts differed in brentuximab vedotin exposure. This material consisted of peripheral blood mononuclear cells (PBMCs), taken at baseline. This TCR came from a human donor with classical Hodgkin lymphoma. The chain is built from TRBV5-1 and TRBJ2-5; D is ambiguous. This CDR3 is CASSLARQETQYF. In DNA, the CDR3 is TGCGCCAGCAGCTTGGCCAGACAAGAGACCCAGTACTTC. Drawing the rest from reference TRBV5-1 and TRBJ2-5, the complete variable domain is KAGVTQTPRYLIKTRGQQVTLSCSPISGHRSVSWYQQTPGQGLQFLFEYFSETQRNKGNFPGRFSGRQFSNSRSEMNVSTLELGDSALYLCASSLARQETQYFGPGTRLLVL.